These 13 T cell receptor beta chains were all obtained from the same sample, sequenced in a study of blood T cell repertoires in COVID-19 (dated by TCRdb to about 2020). The library was generated by the immunoSEQ multiplex PCR assay. The immuneACCESS repertoire file appears here via TCRdb, limited to in-frame rearrangements. These files lack a portion of the clones; in checked studies, under half of the deficit traces to unresolved V genes, and the cause of the others is not known. Recorded for this sample are more than 300,000 clones; roughly 90% of them occurred a single time. The ten largest clones take up roughly 6.6% of the sample. The sequenced sample consisted of peripheral blood. Source of these receptors: a woman aged 65 to 85 with COVID-19, enrolled during active disease.

The V and J genes are TRBV21-1 and TRBJ1-1; the DNA was not used to check the table's D call, TRBD1. TRBV21-1 is labeled a pseudogene. The CDR3 runs to 16 residues. The CDR3 sequence: CASSNRTGRPNTEAFF. The CDR3, as DNA: TGTGCCAGCAGCAACCGGACAGGGCGCCCCAACACTGAAGCTTTCTTT.

The V call is TRBV29-1, the J call TRBJ2-5, with TRBD2 matching 11 bases. Germline loops: CDR1 SQVTM, CDR2 ANQGSEA. The CDR3 is made up of 17 amino acids. The junction had 8 bases not matched to a gene; V was cut back by 0 bases and J by 2 bases. This CDR3 reads CSVEDLTSGGLQETQYF. Written as DNA, the CDR3 is TGCAGCGTTGAAGATCTTACTAGCGGGGGACTACAAGAGACCCAGTACTTC.

V usage is TRBV9 and J usage is TRBJ2-5; weak D call: TRBD1 (5 bases). V was cut by 7 bases and J by 4 bases, with 14 bases left in between. CDR3 size: 13 residues. Germline V lookup: CDR1 SGDLS, CDR2 YYNGEE. For the CDR3, the DNA is TGTGCCAGCGCGAAAGGGGAATCAGAGACCCAGTACTTC. This sequence encodes CASAKGESETQYF. The full variable domain, rest sourced from reference TRBV9 and TRBJ2-5, is DSGVTQTPKHLITATGQRVTLRCSPRSGDLSVYWYQQSLDQGLQFLIQYYNGEERAKGNILERFSAQQFPDLHSELNLSSLELGDSALYFCASAKGESETQYFGPGTRLLVL.

V gene TRBV7-9 combines with J gene TRBJ2-1; 9 positions match TRBD1. V trimming: 2 bases; J trimming: 9 bases; junction bases outside the gene matches: 5. In germline, CDR1 is SEHNR, CDR2 FQNEAQ (reference sequence). The CDR3 totals 14 residues. The DNA of the CDR3 is TGTGCCAGCAGCTTACGGGACAGGGAGGGTGAGCAGTTCTTC. It codes for CASSLRDREGEQFF.

The chain couples TRBV4-3 to TRBJ1-1, with D hard to call. The ends were cut back, 2 bases at V and 5 bases at J, with 15 bases in the middle. The CDR3 is 15 amino acids. Germline V gene sequence: CDR1 LGHNA, CDR2 YSLEER. In DNA form, the CDR3 reads TGCGCCAGCAGCCAAACCGGGTCCGGAGGGACTGAAGCTTTCTTT. Amino acid sequence: CASSQTGSGGTEAFF.

The CDR3 sequence: CASSIPQRPSLHF. CDR3 nucleotides: TGTGCCAGCAGTATCCCCCAGCGGCCCTCCCTCCACTTT. The chain is built from TRBV28 and TRBJ1-6; the D is unclear. The CDR3 sequence is 13 residues long. The ends were cut back, 5 bases at V and 14 bases at J, with 16 bases in the middle. Germline V gives CDR1 MDHEN, CDR2 SYDVKM.

The V gene is TRBV7-2, the J gene TRBJ2-1, with TRBD1 as a possible D gene (6 bases). The V gene's germline CDR1 is SGHTA and CDR2 FQGNSA. The CDR3 contains 13 residues. Trimming removed 1 base from V and 10 bases from J, with 11 bases in between. Here the CDR3 reads CASSLVGDTEQFF. The CDR3 coding sequence is TGTGCCAGCAGCTTAGTGGGGGACACAGAGCAGTTCTTC.

The genes are TRBV5-1 and TRBJ2-3, with TRBD2 as a possible D gene (6 bases). The CDR3 contains 16 residues. Germline V gene lookup returns CDR1 SGHRS and CDR2 YFSETQ. V shed 0 bases and J shed 0 bases, with 11 bases lying between them. CDR3 DNA: TGCGCCAGCAGCTTGGATGGCGGGGCTAGCACAGATACGCAGTATTTT. Encoded protein: CASSLDGGASTDTQYF.

Here the CDR3 DNA reads TGTGCCAGCAGGAACCGGGACAGGGGGTTTAATGAAAAACTGTTTTTT. Translation: CASRNRDRGFNEKLFF. The gene calls are TRBV2 and TRBJ1-4; the match to TRBD1 covers 11 bases. Germline V gives CDR1 SNHLY, CDR2 FYNNEI. V trimming: 6 bases; J trimming: 4 bases; junction bases outside the gene matches: 7. This CDR3 region has 16 residues.

V gene TRBV11-1 combines with J gene TRBJ2-5; D perhaps matches TRBD1 (6 bases). This CDR3 contains 14 residues. V was shortened by 4 bases and J by 5 bases, with 14 bases between the two germline ends. CDR1 is SGHAT, CDR2 FQDESV, per germline (reference sequence). CDR3 sequence: CASSSGTLGETQYF. As DNA, the CDR3 is TGTGCCAGCAGCTCCGGGACACTCGGGGAGACCCAGTACTTC.

This chain links TRBV6-5 with TRBJ1-2; D unresolved. From germline, CDR1 is MNHEY and CDR2 SVGAGI. CDR3 length equals 14 residues. V was shortened by 2 bases and J by 1 base, with 8 bases between the two germline ends. CDR3 nucleotides: TGTGCCAGCAGTTACGGTCCCAGTAACTATGGCTACACCTTC. This translates into CASSYGPSNYGYTF.

This clone has only one observation. This chain uses TRBV5-1 with TRBJ1-1; TRBD1 is a possible D gene (5 bases). V gave up 0 bases and J gave up 9 bases, with 12 bases separating them. The CDR3 sequence is 13 residues long. CDR1 is SGHRS, CDR2 YFSETQ, per germline. The CDR3 DNA follows: TGCGCCAGCAGCTTGGAGCAGGGAGGTAAAGCTTTCTTT. It translates to CASSLEQGGKAFF.

Worth noting for this clone: Germline is not matched at one junction end, which may reflect a read error. CDR3 protein: CASNLSGGNSPLHF. CDR3 nucleotides: TGTGCCAGCAACTTATCGGGGGGTAATTCACCCCTCCACTTT. The chain is built from TRBV7-8 and TRBJ1-6, with a weak D call TRBD1 (5 bases). Germline loops: CDR1 SGHVS, CDR2 FQNEAQ. The CDR3 extends over 14 amino acids.